This record concerns one TCR beta chain sequence. The sample belongs to a study of blood T cell repertoires in COVID-19. On the study more broadly: There were acute and convalescent COVID-19 samples, and they came from the United States, Italy and Spain. PBMCs, B-cell-depleted T cells, or T cells provided the cDNA or gDNA that made up the material.

Patients at the Seattle site were enrolled during active infection and followed longitudinally. V trimming: 0 bases; J trimming: 2 bases; junction bases outside the gene matches: 2. The CDR3 length is 16 residues. Germline V gene data show CDR1 as KGHSH and CDR2 as LQKENI. Authors' processing steps: Amplification of reference gene primers was used by the study to estimate nucleated cell counts. Clones were sequenced by immunoSEQ multiplex PCR, and TCRdb holds only the in-frame ones, with some missing. V, J and clone size reflect that table, while D and trimming were determined from the DNA. This sample has 400,000 or so clones, with about 90% found just once.

The chain recombines TRBV18 with TRBJ2-3, with 10 nucleotides matching TRBD2. The clonotype comes from a man aged 18 to 29 with COVID-19, enrolled during active disease. The sequencing input was peripheral blood. CDR3 sequence: CASSPPGLAITDTQYF. The CDR3 DNA follows: TGTGCCAGCTCACCACCGGGACTAGCGATCACAGATACGCAGTATTTT.